This T cell receptor (beta chain) was sequenced during a study of human T cells and chemical hapten exposure. Looking at the study overall: Alopecia universalis, totalis or areata was present in patients who were mostly female. Study findings and constraints: The study found expanded TCRs formed significantly more large CDR3 similarity clusters than controls.

In this sample, this clonotype turned up a few times. Its antigen is unknown. Time point noted: patch test 3, about 24 weeks after DPC sensitization. The treatment was: therapeutic diphenylcyclopropenone sensitization with weekly scalp DPC. Ahead of applying each patch test, blood was sampled. A single record per CDR3 protein comes from TCRdb applying MiXCR to the RACE reads. The table has over 55,000 distinct CDR3 sequences, 11% seen once; the top ten hold roughly 1.4%. This CDR3 is 15 amino acids long. In germline, CDR1 is KGHSH, CDR2 LQKENI. The V and J ends lost 6 bases and 1 base respectively, with 15 bases between them.

The chain joins TRBV18 to TRBJ1-2; possibly TRBD1 for D (5 bases). The receptor's source is a woman in her forties or fifties with alopecia areata. Some clones in this sample may be carry-over from other donors' samples. The sample was whole blood, taken in connection with sensitization to the hapten diphenylcyclopropenone (DPC). For the CDR3, the DNA is TGTGCCAGCTCCACCGGGGACGGTGGTAACTATGGCTACACCTTC. Translating gives CASSTGDGGNYGYTF.